Below are 22 T cell receptor beta chains sequenced from a single sample in a study of T-cell memory formation after mild COVID-19. TCRdb used MiXCR to reprocess the 5' RACE reads, holding one entry per CDR3 protein. The table lists hundreds of thousands of distinct CDR3 sequences, 15% of them singletons. Sequences were obtained from PBMCs or a T cell subset sorted from them (not recorded which). These receptors were collected from a man aged 18 to 29 who had mild COVID-19 (a few samples of this study predate the infection). Cell type and time point are not known.

This clonotype was recorded a few times. J is TRBJ2-5 and V is TRBV29-1; possible D gene TRBD2, 7 bases. Per germline, CDR1 SQVTM and CDR2 ANQGSEA. Trimming cost V 2 bases and J 2 bases, with 12 bases left between them. The CDR3 covers 14 residues. The CDR3 sequence is CSVERAGAQETQYF. Written as DNA, the CDR3 is TGCAGCGTTGAACGGGCGGGGGCACAAGAGACCCAGTACTTC. The variable domain in full, completed from reference TRBV29-1 and TRBJ2-5, reads SAVISQKPSRDICQRGTSLTIQCQVDSQVTMMFWYRQQPGQSLTLIATANQGSEATYESGFVIDKFPISRPNLTFSTLTVSNMSPEDSSIYLCSVERAGAQETQYFGPGTRLLVL.

This clonotype was counted a few times. V and J are TRBV29-1 and TRBJ1-2, with 8 bases that match TRBD1. There are 11 residues in the CDR3. V shed 8 bases and J 8 bases; nucleotides not matched to a gene: 7. Per germline, CDR1 SQVTM and CDR2 ANQGSEA. The CDR3 spells CSLDRDRGYTF. The CDR3 DNA reads TGCAGCCTGGACCGGGACAGGGGCTACACCTTC.

This clonotype showed up just a few times. V usage is TRBV28 and J usage is TRBJ1-2, with D possibly TRBD1 on 5 matching bases. V gave up 3 bases and J gave up 0 bases, with 8 bases separating them. Germline CDR1 and CDR2: MDHEN and SYDVKM. This CDR3 is 14 amino acids long. CDR3 in amino acids: CASSFPGTNYGYTF. The CDR3 bases are TGTGCCAGCAGTTTCCCAGGGACTAACTATGGCTACACCTTC.

The chain uses TRBV4-3 and TRBJ2-3; D remains ambiguous. This CDR3 is 15 amino acids long. Trimming pared 6 bases from V and 0 bases from J, leaving 13 bases between. Germline assignment: CDR1 LGHNA and CDR2 YSLEER. In nucleotides, the CDR3 is TGCGCCAGCAGTAATACCCCGATTAGCACAGATACGCAGTATTTT. Translating gives CASSNTPISTDTQYF.

In its sample, this clonotype was seen a few times. The chain carries TRBV6-5 and TRBJ1-5; D might be TRBD1 (5 bases). Trimming cost V 6 bases and J 5 bases, with 8 bases left between them. Germline values: CDR1 MNHEY, CDR2 SVGAGI. CDR3 length equals 12 residues. The CDR3: CASSTGDQPQHF. For the CDR3, the DNA is TGTGCCAGCAGCACAGGCGATCAGCCCCAGCATTTT.

Only a few counts were recorded for this clonotype. The chain combines TRBV7-6 with TRBJ1-1; D gene uncertain. The CDR3 sequence is 14 residues long. From germline, CDR1 is SGHVS and CDR2 FNYEAQ. V dropped 4 bases and J dropped 6 bases, with 15 bases sitting between them. The CDR3 loop is CASSSPGVRSEAFF. CDR3 sequence (DNA): TGTGCCAGCAGCTCACCCGGGGTAAGGTCTGAAGCTTTCTTT.

At least ten counts were recorded for this clonotype. The chain has TRBV5-6 and TRBJ1-4; D call uncertain. The germline V gene has CDR1 SGHDT and CDR2 YYEEEE. This CDR3 comprises 14 residues. Trimming took off 3 bases at V and 7 bases at J, with 13 bases between the two ends. The CDR3 region is CASSSYGRTEKLFF. The CDR3 nucleotides are TGTGCCAGCAGCTCCTACGGAAGGACTGAAAAACTGTTTTTT.

This clonotype was counted a few times. V and J are TRBV5-1 and TRBJ1-3, with D unclear. Germline V gives CDR1 SGHRS, CDR2 YFSETQ. V lost 6 bases and J 0 bases, leaving 10 bases between the germline ends. CDR3 size: 14 residues. This CDR3 reads CASNLDGSGNTIYF. CDR3 nucleotides: TGCGCCAGCAACCTGGACGGCTCTGGAAACACCATATATTTT.

This sequence joins TRBV19 and TRBJ1-1; D uncertain. CDR3 size: 13 residues. V lost 6 bases and J lost 1, with 9 bases in between. CDR1 is LNHDA and CDR2 is SQIVND in the germline V gene (reference sequence). The CDR3 protein is CASSMTPNTEAFF. The CDR3 DNA follows: TGTGCCAGTAGCATGACTCCGAACACTGAAGCTTTCTTT. The complete variable domain, with remaining parts taken from reference TRBV19 and TRBJ1-1, reads DGGITQSPKYLFRKEGQNVTLSCEQNLNHDAMYWYRQDPGQGLRLIYYSQIVNDFQKGDIAEGYSVSREKKESFPLTVTSAQKNPTAFYLCASSMTPNTEAFFGQGTRLTVV.

This clonotype has more than one count but fewer than ten. The chain joins TRBV9 to TRBJ2-1, with a weak D call TRBD1 (5 bases). The CDR3 runs to 13 residues. The V gene's germline CDR1 is SGDLS and CDR2 YYNGEE. V was cut by 4 bases and J by 6 bases, with 11 bases left in between. CDR3 sequence (DNA): TGTGCCAGCAGCCCTCGACAGTTCAATGAGCAGTTCTTC. Amino acid sequence: CASSPRQFNEQFF.

This clonotype has a handful of counts. This chain joins TRBV7-8 and TRBJ2-5; the D is unclear. Germline V lookup: CDR1 SGHVS, CDR2 FQNEAQ. V shed 2 bases and J shed 0 bases, with 7 bases lying between them. The CDR3 runs to 14 residues. The CDR3 coding sequence is TGTGCCAGCAGCTTAACATCGTACCAAGAGACCCAGTACTTC. Translating it yields CASSLTSYQETQYF.

This clonotype appeared a few times. The rearrangement links TRBV4-1 to TRBJ2-3; 12 nucleotides align to TRBD2. From germline, CDR1 is MGHRA and CDR2 YSYEKL. V was pared by 1 base and J by 6 bases, with 14 bases of the junction left unmatched. This CDR3 has 19 residues. DNA for the CDR3: TGCGCCAGCAGCCAAGCCGCAGCCTCTGGACTAGCGGGGCGGGATACGCAGTATTTT. Its translation is CASSQAAASGLAGRDTQYF.

This chain uses TRBV5-6 with TRBJ1-1, with D perhaps TRBD1 (5 bases). V was shortened by 2 bases and J by 7 bases, with 18 bases between the two germline ends. The CDR3 has 15 amino acids. Germline-derived CDR1 and CDR2 are SGHDT and YYEEEE. For the CDR3, the DNA is TGTGCCAGCAGCTTACGGGGCAGGGATAGGGATGAAGCTTTCTTT. Translating it yields CASSLRGRDRDEAFF. The full variable domain, completed using reference TRBV5-6 and TRBJ1-1, is DAGVTQSPTHLIKTRGQQVTLRCSPKSGHDTVSWYQQALGQGPQFIFQYYEEEERQRGNFPDRFSGHQFPNYSSELNVNALLLGDSALYLCASSLRGRDRDEAFFGQGTRLTVV.

This clonotype was detected many times. This sequence joins TRBV5-1 and TRBJ2-5; 13 positions agree with TRBD2. After removal of 4 bases from V and 3 bases from J, the junction contained 6 bases not matched to a gene. Per the germline V gene, CDR1 is SGHRS and CDR2 is YFSETQ. The CDR3 has 16 amino acids. This CDR3 reads CASSGGTSGDEETQYF. CDR3 coding DNA: TGCGCCAGCAGCGGAGGGACTAGCGGGGATGAAGAGACCCAGTACTTC.

This clonotype was detected only a few times. This chain links TRBV7-2 with TRBJ1-2; 7 nucleotides line up with TRBD1. The CDR3 sequence is 14 residues long. Unmatched junction bases numbered 10, after V lost 4 bases and J lost 8 bases. Germline CDR1 is SGHTA and CDR2 is FQGNSA. The CDR3 DNA follows: TGTGCCAGCAGCTCCTCCGACAGGGCGCGCGGCTACACCTTC. Protein sequence: CASSSSDRARGYTF.

This clonotype was picked up a small number of times. This chain uses TRBV20-1 with TRBJ2-3; either TRBD1 or TRBD2 may supply D (6 bases each). The V end lost 5 bases, the J end lost 5 bases, and 20 bases lay between the germline ends. CDR1 and CDR2 (germline): DFQATT, SNEGSKA (reference sequence). The CDR3 has 15 residues. CDR3: CSAQDGGMDRDTQYF. The CDR3 DNA reads as TGCAGTGCTCAGGACGGGGGCATGGATAGAGATACGCAGTATTTT.

This clonotype has at least ten counts. The chain couples TRBV5-1 to TRBJ1-1; D is ambiguous. With 0 bases removed from V and 3 bases from J, the gap between germline ends came to 3 bases. Looked up from germline, CDR1 is SGHRS and CDR2 is YFSETQ. The CDR3 runs to 12 residues. The CDR3 reads CASSLDDTEAFF. CDR3 nucleotide sequence: TGCGCCAGCAGCTTGGATGACACTGAAGCTTTCTTT.

The rearrangement links TRBV4-1 to TRBJ1-6; 7 nucleotides agree with TRBD1. With V trimmed by 2 bases and J by 5 bases, 3 bases remained unmatched. The length of the CDR3 is 15 residues. From germline, CDR1 is MGHRA and CDR2 YSYEKL. DNA of the CDR3: TGCGCCAGCAGCCAATTAGACAGGGATAATTCACCCCTCCACTTT. It specifies CASSQLDRDNSPLHF.

Only a few counts were recorded for this clonotype. The V call is TRBV6-1, the J call TRBJ2-7; D gene ambiguous. Between the trimmed V and J ends, which lost 0 bases and 6 bases, there was a span of 9 bases. CDR3 length equals 13 residues. The V gene's germline CDR1 is MNHNS and CDR2 SASEGT. CDR3 bases: TGTGCCAGCAGTGAAGCGCGTCCCTCCGAGCAGTACGTC. It specifies CASSEARPSEQYV.

In this sample, this clonotype turned up a few times. The chain uses TRBV5-5 and TRBJ2-5; 11 bases match TRBD1. V lost 0 bases, J lost 5 bases, and 6 bases stayed unmatched. The length of the CDR3 is 16 residues. Germline loops: CDR1 SGHKS, CDR2 YYEKEE (reference sequence). The CDR3 DNA reads as TGTGCCAGCAGCTTGGGCCGGACAGGGGGCCTCGAGACCCAGTACTTC. Amino acids: CASSLGRTGGLETQYF. Looking up the rest from reference TRBV5-5 and TRBJ2-5 gives the full variable domain: DAGVTQSPTHLIKTRGQQVTLRCSPISGHKSVSWYQQVLGQGPQFIFQYYEKEERGRGNFPDRFSARQFPNYSSELNVNALLLGDSALYLCASSLGRTGGLETQYFGPGTRLLVL.

The chain carries TRBV20-1 and TRBJ2-7; possibly TRBD2 for D (7 bases). Per germline, CDR1 DFQATT and CDR2 SNEGSKA (reference sequence). Trimming left V 6 bases short and J 0 bases short, with 21 bases between. The CDR3 covers 16 residues. CDR3 nucleotides: TGCAGTGCCGGGGGCCTGACTAGCTCCTTCTCCTACGAGCAGTACGTC. Residues: CSAGGLTSSFSYEQYV.

This clonotype was picked up a small number of times. The chain is built from TRBV5-1 and TRBJ2-5; D perhaps matches TRBD1 (6 bases). Germline CDR1 SGHRS, CDR2 YFSETQ. Deletions cut 9 bases from V and 3 bases from J, with 18 bases between. The CDR3 runs 14 residues. The CDR3 loop reads CATQIGTTKETQYF. CDR3 coding DNA: TGCGCCACCCAAATTGGGACAACGAAAGAGACCCAGTACTTC.